These T cell receptor beta chains were read from a single sample in a study of T-cell reconstitution after alpha-beta-depleted transplantation in children. One entry per CDR3 protein, called by TCRdb with MiXCR from the PCR reads. In the table there are hundreds of thousands of distinct CDR3 sequences, roughly 13% of which are singletons. The specimen was PBMCs, mostly from graft donor cells, collected 360 days after TCRalphabeta/CD19-depleted stem cell transplant. These receptors all come from a male patient between 10 and 17 years old who had a stem cell transplant for acute myeloid leukemia, so the T cells may come from the graft donor. Both conserved end residues are part of each CDR3. Fields, in order: J gene, clone size, V gene, D gene, CDR3 protein, CDR3 DNA. The D gene is left open where the match is weak. Not all rows give a size; the values are once, few, many and, for expanded clones, a class.

>TRBJ1-5|few|TRBV6-1|-
CASGPKHNQPQHF
TGTGCCAGCGGCCCGAAACACAATCAGCCCCAGCATTTT
>TRBJ2-7|-|TRBV20-1|TRBD2
CSARDTPGLGYEQYF
TGCAGTGCTAGAGATACTCCCGGACTAGGCTACGAGCAGTACTTC
>TRBJ2-1|-|TRBV11-2|TRBD2
CASSLSTSGTYTSSYNEQFF
TGTGCCAGCAGCTTATCTACTAGCGGGACGTATACGAGCTCCTACAATGAGCAGTTCTTC
>TRBJ1-5|-|TRBV12-3/TRBV12-4|-
CASSKQAKPQHF
TGTGCCAGCAGTAAACAGGCTAAGCCCCAGCATTTT
>TRBJ2-2|many|TRBV5-5|TRBD2
CASRRTSGSNTGELFF
TGTGCCAGCAGGCGGACTAGCGGGTCGAACACCGGGGAGCTGTTTTTT
>TRBJ2-7|-|TRBV12-3/TRBV12-4|-
CASSFGVRSDEQYF
TGTGCCAGCAGCTTTGGGGTTAGATCCGACGAGCAGTACTTC
>TRBJ2-5|-|TRBV29-1|-
CSVGGLETQYF
TGCAGCGTTGGAGGTCTCGAAACCCAGTACTTC
>TRBJ1-1|-|TRBV29-1|TRBD1
CSVAPGGEAFF
TGCAGCGTTGCCCCAGGGGGTGAAGCTTTCTTT
>TRBJ2-7|few|TRBV19|-
CASSPRIRFDGGGTYEQYF
TGTGCCAGTAGTCCTCGGATAAGGTTTGATGGCGGGGGCACCTACGAGCAGTACTTC
>TRBJ2-7|-|TRBV5-1|-
CASSLGDFGLTYEQYF
TGCGCCAGCAGCTTGGGTGACTTCGGACTTACCTACGAGCAGTACTTC
>TRBJ2-5|few|TRBV20-1|-
CSARDRPQETQYF
TGCAGTGCTAGAGATAGACCCCAAGAGACCCAGTACTTC
>TRBJ2-7|few|TRBV20-1|TRBD1
CSATGQAYEQYF
TGCAGTGCTACTGGACAGGCCTACGAGCAGTACTTC
>TRBJ2-1|-|TRBV20-1|TRBD2
CCASGLAGDWGEDEQFF
TGCTGTGCTAGTGGGCTAGCGGGAGACTGGGGTGAGGATGAGCAGTTCTTC
>TRBJ2-2|-|TRBV12-3/TRBV12-4|-
CASTMVGELFF
TGTGCCAGTACAATGGTCGGGGAGCTGTTTTTT
>TRBJ2-3|many|TRBV7-9|TRBD1
CASSSPGQEYF
TGTGCCAGCAGCTCTCCGGGACAGGAGTATTTT
>TRBJ2-7|-|TRBV20-1|-
CSAHGTDYYEQYF
TGCAGTGCCCATGGGACGGATTATTACGAGCAGTACTTC
>TRBJ1-6|few|TRBV7-9|TRBD1
CASSSGGYSPLHF
TGTGCCAGCAGCTCAGGGGGTTACTCACCCCTCCACTTT
>TRBJ2-5|-|TRBV12-3/TRBV12-4|-
CASSPGRRETQYF
TGTGCCAGCAGTCCTGGAAGGAGGGAGACCCAGTACTTC
>TRBJ2-1|many|TRBV28|-
CASSLRRGSYNEQFF
TGTGCCAGCAGTTTAAGGCGGGGCTCCTACAATGAGCAGTTCTTC
>TRBJ2-7|-|TRBV4-3|-
CASSQDAGGPYEQYF
TGCGCCAGCAGCCAAGATGCCGGCGGACCCTACGAGCAGTACTTC
>TRBJ1-1|many|TRBV4-3|-
CASSQVTGRTEAFF
TGCGCCAGCAGCCAAGTCACAGGGAGGACTGAAGCTTTCTTT
>TRBJ2-2|-|TRBV11-1|TRBD2
CASSSTGTSGRWASGELFF
TGTGCCAGCAGCTCCACCGGGACTAGCGGGAGATGGGCGTCCGGGGAGCTGTTTTTT
>TRBJ2-2|many|TRBV29-1|TRBD2
CSGGLAPNTGELFF
TGCAGCGGGGGACTAGCGCCGAACACCGGGGAGCTGTTTTTT
>TRBJ2-7|few|TRBV28|TRBD1
CASSIRQGYEQYF
TGTGCCAGCAGTATCCGACAGGGGTACGAGCAGTACTTC
>TRBJ2-3|many|TRBV20-1|TRBD2
CSASREEGSVLAGPPDTQYF
TGCAGTGCTTCTAGAGAGGAAGGCTCCGTGCTAGCGGGACCCCCAGATACGCAGTATTTT
>TRBJ2-3|few|TRBV6-2/TRBV6-3|-
CASSTWTPSGTDTQYF
TGTGCCAGCAGTACCTGGACACCCTCGGGCACAGATACGCAGTATTTT
>TRBJ2-3|-|TRBV12-3/TRBV12-4|-
CASSLGGSTLTQYF
TGTGCCAGCAGTTTAGGTGGGAGCACCCTTACGCAGTATTTT
>TRBJ2-5|few|TRBV4-2|TRBD2
CASSPEREVFQETQYF
TGTGCCAGCAGCCCGGAGCGGGAGGTTTTCCAAGAGACCCAGTACTTC
>TRBJ2-7|-|TRBV12-3/TRBV12-4|TRBD2
CASTMGTSGYEQYF
TGTGCCAGCACCATGGGGACTAGCGGCTACGAGCAGTACTTC
>TRBJ2-3|-|TRBV5-1|TRBD1
CASGGQIGGTDTQYF
TGCGCCAGCGGGGGACAGATTGGGGGAACAGATACGCAGTATTTT
>TRBJ1-1|few|TRBV12-3/TRBV12-4|-
CASSAALGATEAFF
TGTGCCAGCAGCGCCGCCCTGGGGGCCACTGAAGCTTTCTTT
>TRBJ2-3|many|TRBV12-3/TRBV12-4|-
CASSFRGSGDTQYF
TGTGCCAGCAGTTTCCGGGGAAGCGGAGATACGCAGTATTTT
>TRBJ2-3|few|TRBV5-6|TRBD1
CASSFGQGIDTQYF
TGTGCCAGCAGCTTCGGACAGGGTATTGATACGCAGTATTTT
>TRBJ2-3|few|TRBV28|TRBD2
CASSGRLDTQYF
TGTGCCAGTAGCGGGAGGCTCGATACGCAGTATTTT
>TRBJ2-3|many|TRBV20-1|TRBD2
CSARDPAGVTDTQYF
TGCAGTGCTAGAGATCCGGCGGGGGTCACAGATACGCAGTATTTT
>TRBJ2-3|few|TRBV28|TRBD2
CASSSSGGRPDTQYF
TGTGCCAGCAGTTCCTCGGGGGGGCGGCCAGATACGCAGTATTTT
>TRBJ2-5|-|TRBV7-3|-
CASSPRLGRETQYF
TGTGCCAGCAGCCCCCGACTAGGGCGGGAGACCCAGTACTTC
>TRBJ2-2|-|TRBV4-3|TRBD2
CASSQGTTGGTGELFF
TGCGCCAGCAGCCAAGGGACCACGGGGGGGACCGGGGAGCTGTTTTTT
>TRBJ2-2|-|TRBV7-6|-
CASSLEGSGRSNTGELFF
TGTGCCAGCAGCTTAGAGGGTAGCGGCAGATCAAACACCGGGGAGCTGTTTTTT
>TRBJ2-5|few|TRBV7-2|-
CASSGSGWGTQYF
TGTGCCAGCAGCGGGAGTGGATGGGGGACCCAGTACTTC
>TRBJ2-1|-|TRBV5-1|TRBD2
CASGNLAGIYNEQFF
TGCGCCAGCGGCAACCTAGCGGGAATCTACAATGAGCAGTTCTTC
>TRBJ2-2|-|TRBV28|-
CASSFARPANTGELFF
TGTGCCAGCAGTTTTGCCCGCCCCGCGAACACCGGGGAGCTGTTTTTT
>TRBJ2-3|many|TRBV29-1|TRBD2
CSSSGRAADTQYF
TGCAGCTCGAGCGGGAGGGCCGCAGATACGCAGTATTTT
>TRBJ2-3|-|TRBV18|TRBD2
CASSPANLAASTDTQYF
TGTGCCAGCTCACCTGCCAACCTAGCGGCTAGCACAGATACGCAGTATTTT
>TRBJ2-1|many|TRBV28|-
CASSPGSYNEQFF
TGTGCCAGCAGCCCAGGCTCCTACAATGAGCAGTTCTTC
>TRBJ2-7|few|TRBV5-8|-
CASSLGPPVAYEQYF
TGTGCCAGCAGCTTAGGTCCCCCCGTGGCCTACGAGCAGTACTTC
>TRBJ1-2|-|TRBV6-1|TRBD1
CASSTTGVGGYTF
TGTGCCAGCAGCACCACAGGGGTGGGTGGCTACACCTTC
>TRBJ1-6|-|TRBV7-2|-
CASSYREAYNSPLHF
TGTGCCAGCAGCTACAGGGAGGCCTATAATTCACCCCTCCACTTT
>TRBJ2-7|many|TRBV4-3|TRBD1
CASSQGAGGSYEQYF
TGTGCCAGCAGCCAAGGGGCAGGGGGATCCTACGAGCAGTACTTC
>TRBJ1-1|few|TRBV4-3|-
CASSHGQSMNTEAFF
TGCGCCAGCAGCCATGGACAATCCATGAACACTGAAGCTTTCTTT
>TRBJ2-2|-|TRBV29-1|-
CSATGSNTGELFF
TGCAGCGCTACAGGGAGTAACACCGGGGAGCTGTTTTTT
>TRBJ2-2|few|TRBV5-5|-
CASSLLLGRLNTGELFF
TGTGCCAGCAGCTTGTTGTTGGGTAGATTGAACACCGGGGAGCTGTTTTTT
>TRBJ1-1|few|TRBV29-1|TRBD1
CSVWGDREVTEAFF
TGCAGCGTTTGGGGGGACAGGGAGGTCACTGAAGCTTTCTTT
>TRBJ1-2|many|TRBV4-3|TRBD1
CASSQDRGLGYTF
TGCGCCAGCAGCCAAGACAGGGGGCTTGGCTACACCTTC